This entry is about one TCR beta chain. Its antigen is not known. This sample is part of a study of radiotherapy plus CTLA-4 blockade in lung cancer. This CDR3 region has 14 residues. Trimming stripped 6 bases from V and 0 bases from J, with 12 bases between. The germline CDR1 and CDR2 sequences are SGHNT and YYREEE (reference sequence). Libraries were prepared by immunoSEQ multiplex PCR; TCRdb keeps only in-frame clonotypes and omits some of them. Of about 31,000 clones listed, 60% to 80% were seen once; the top ten hold around 7%. Findings and limits, study-wide: In blood, TCR clones derived from the tumor expanded after radiotherapy plus ipilimumab.

This sequence joins TRBV5-4 and TRBJ2-5, with a weak D call TRBD2 (6 bases). The clonotype comes from a human donor with non-small cell lung cancer who had stable disease on radiotherapy plus ipilimumab. The material sequenced was peripheral blood, taken from a patient treated with radiotherapy plus ipilimumab. The CDR3 DNA follows: TGTGCCAGCACCCTGCGGGGAAACCAAGAGACCCAGTACTTC. Encoded protein: CASTLRGNQETQYF.